One and the same sample provided the 12 T cell receptor beta chains below, sequenced in a study of beta chain features in type 1 diabetes (dated by TCRdb to the late 2010s). Library method: the immunoSEQ multiplex PCR assay. The entire isolated RNA was reverse transcribed using the High Capacity cDNA Reverse Transcription Kit, and thus expressed TCRB transcripts were sequenced. In TCRdb, the immuneACCESS table is reduced to in-frame sequences with V and J assigned. These tables do not hold every clone; where another copy was compared, an unresolved V gene accounts for under half, and the others remain unexplained. This sample is represented by nearly 350,000 clones; approximately 8% of them were singletons. Around 0.44% of the sample is in the top ten clones. The sequenced sample consisted of central memory CD4+ T cells from blood. Every receptor here comes from a woman aged 18-29 years in good health.

This clone has just a few counts. This chain connects TRBV5-1 to TRBJ2-1, with TRBD2 as a possible D gene (6 bases). Germline CDR1 and CDR2: SGHRS and YFSETQ. The CDR3 sequence is 16 residues long. Trimming took 0 bases from V and 4 from J, leaving 14 bases between them. The DNA of the CDR3 is TGCGCCAGCAGCTTGGGTAGCGGAACCTCATACAATGAGCAGTTCTTC. Translation: CASSLGSGTSYNEQFF.

The V and J genes are TRBV7-9 and TRBJ2-1, with 9 bases lining up with TRBD2. The V segment lost 7 bases and the J segment 6 bases; nucleotides outside the gene matches: 10. The CDR3 is made up of 15 amino acids. From germline, CDR1 is SEHNR and CDR2 FQNEAQ (reference sequence). CDR3 sequence: CASNPGLAISNEQFF. CDR3 DNA: TGTGCCAGCAACCCGGGACTAGCAATTTCCAATGAGCAGTTCTTC.

In its sample, this clone was seen a few times. The chain is built from TRBV6-1 and TRBJ2-1; 10 nucleotides line up with TRBD2. CDR3 size: 16 residues. Germline V CDR1 and CDR2: MNHNS, SASEGT. The junction had 9 bases not matched to a gene; V was cut back by 4 bases and J by 6 bases. The CDR3 bases are TGTGCCAGCAGTGTTTCGCTAGCGGGAGTAGGCAATGAGCAGTTCTTC. It specifies CASSVSLAGVGNEQFF.

This clone was counted only a few times. The V and J genes are TRBV4-3 and TRBJ2-3, with a weak D call TRBD2 (6 bases). The CDR3 contains 16 residues. The V gene lost 2 bases and the J gene lost 2 bases, with 14 bases spanning the gap. Germline V gene data show CDR1 as LGHNA and CDR2 as YSLEER. This chain's CDR3 is CASSQKSGSDTDTQYF. For the CDR3, the DNA is TGCGCCAGCAGCCAAAAAAGCGGGTCCGACACAGATACGCAGTATTTT.

The table lists this clone with a few counts. The chain combines TRBV28 with TRBJ1-1, with 7 bases that match TRBD1. The ends lost 5 bases at V and 1 base at J; junction bases unmatched: 4. Germline V gene sequence: CDR1 MDHEN, CDR2 SYDVKM. The CDR3 runs 14 residues. CDR3 in amino acids: CASSEDRANTEAFF. CDR3 DNA sequence: TGTGCCAGCAGTGAAGACAGGGCGAACACTGAAGCTTTCTTT.

The chain carries TRBV2 and TRBJ2-5, with unresolved D. CDR3 size: 14 residues. The germline V gene has CDR1 SNHLY and CDR2 FYNNEI. V dropped 3 bases and J dropped 2 bases, with 10 bases sitting between them. CDR3 loop: CASSDWLLQETQYF. CDR3 nucleotide sequence: TGTGCCAGCAGTGACTGGCTGCTACAAGAGACCCAGTACTTC.

V gene TRBV27 combines with J gene TRBJ2-1, with 9 bases that match TRBD1. The germline V gene encodes CDR1 MNHEY and CDR2 SMNVEV (reference sequence). With 4 bases clipped from V and 8 bases from J, the junction kept 9 bases outside the gene matches. This CDR3 is built from 15 residues. DNA for the CDR3: TGTGCCAGCAGTTCCGGGACAGGGTTAGTGGATGAGCAGTTCTTC. It codes for CASSSGTGLVDEQFF.

This clone has a count of ten or more. As DNA, the CDR3 is TGTGCCAGCAGTGAAGGGATTATGGCAAACTATGGCTACACCTTC. This translates into CASSEGIMANYGYTF. The chain links TRBV6-1 to TRBJ1-2; D remains ambiguous. V lost 1 base and J 2 bases, leaving 11 bases between the germline ends. Germline V CDR1 and CDR2: MNHNS, SASEGT. This CDR3 region has 15 residues.

The chain joins TRBV4-3 to TRBJ2-1; D ambiguous. The CDR3 extends over 13 amino acids. The ends were cut back, 1 base at V and 16 bases at J, with 17 bases in the middle. Germline V gene data show CDR1 as LGHNA and CDR2 as YSLEER. DNA for the CDR3: TGCGCCAGCAGCCAAGTTACAGAAAAAATTATTTTCTTC. It specifies CASSQVTEKIIFF.

CDR3: CASSLTDRVQPQHF. The CDR3 DNA reads as TGTGCCAGCAGCTTAACCGACAGGGTTCAGCCCCAGCATTTT. The chain couples TRBV7-8 to TRBJ1-5; 7 bases fit TRBD1. This CDR3 has 14 amino acids. Germline CDR1 SGHVS, CDR2 FQNEAQ. Trimming at V came to 2 bases and at J to 6 bases, leaving 4 bases not matched to a gene.

This clone appeared a few times. Different DNA sequences within this sample yield the same CDR3. This chain uses TRBV5-1 with TRBJ1-1, with no clear D. CDR1 and CDR2 from the germline V gene are SGHRS and YFSETQ. The CDR3 consists of 11 residues. V was shortened by 0 bases and J by 3 bases, with 0 bases between the two germline ends. CDR3 nucleotide sequence: TGCGCCAGCAGCTTGGACACTGAAGCTTTCTTT. Translating gives CASSLDTEAFF.

This clone was detected only a few times. The chain combines TRBV15 with TRBJ2-1; D perhaps matches TRBD1 (6 bases). V lost 1 base, J lost 9 bases, and 10 bases lay in between. Germline CDR1 and CDR2: LNHNV and YYDKDF (reference sequence). The CDR3 is 13 residues long. As DNA, the CDR3 is TGTGCCACCAGCAGAGTTCAGGGGACTGAGCAGTTCTTC. Its translation: CATSRVQGTEQFF.